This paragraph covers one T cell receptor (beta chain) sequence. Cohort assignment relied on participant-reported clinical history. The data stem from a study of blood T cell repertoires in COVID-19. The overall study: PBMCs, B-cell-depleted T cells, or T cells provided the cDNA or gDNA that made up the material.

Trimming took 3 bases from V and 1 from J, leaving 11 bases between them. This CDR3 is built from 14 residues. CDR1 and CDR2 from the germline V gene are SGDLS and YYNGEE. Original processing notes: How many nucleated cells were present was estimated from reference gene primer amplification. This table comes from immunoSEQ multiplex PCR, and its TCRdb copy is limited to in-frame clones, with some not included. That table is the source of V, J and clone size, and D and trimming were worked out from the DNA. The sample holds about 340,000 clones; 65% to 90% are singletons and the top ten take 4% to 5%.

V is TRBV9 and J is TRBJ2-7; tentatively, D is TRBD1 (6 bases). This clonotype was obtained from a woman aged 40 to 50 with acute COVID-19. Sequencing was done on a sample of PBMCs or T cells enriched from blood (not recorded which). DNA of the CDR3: TGTGCCAGCAGCGGAGAAGGGGGTTCCTACGAGCAGTACTTC. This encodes CASSGEGGSYEQYF.